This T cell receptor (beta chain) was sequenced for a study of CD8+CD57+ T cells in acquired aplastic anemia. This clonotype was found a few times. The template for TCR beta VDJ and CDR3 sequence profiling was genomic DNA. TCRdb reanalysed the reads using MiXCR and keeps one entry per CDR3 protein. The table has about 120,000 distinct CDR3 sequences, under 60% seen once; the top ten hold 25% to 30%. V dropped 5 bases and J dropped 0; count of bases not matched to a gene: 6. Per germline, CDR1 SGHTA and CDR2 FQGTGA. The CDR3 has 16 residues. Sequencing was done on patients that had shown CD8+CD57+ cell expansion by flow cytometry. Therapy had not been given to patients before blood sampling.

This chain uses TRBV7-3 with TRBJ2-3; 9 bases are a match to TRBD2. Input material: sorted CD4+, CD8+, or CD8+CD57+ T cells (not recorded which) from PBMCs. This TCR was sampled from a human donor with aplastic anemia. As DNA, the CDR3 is TGTGCCAGCAGCCGCGGACTAGCGACAAGCACAGATACGCAGTATTTT. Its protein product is CASSRGLATSTDTQYF.